This T cell receptor beta chain appears in the sequencing data of a study of blood T cell repertoires in COVID-19 (dated by TCRdb to the early 2020s). For the wider study: The collaborator samples originated in the United States, Italy and Spain and spanned the acute and convalescent phases of COVID-19. The prospective study material was composed of cDNA or gDNA derived from T cells, B-cell-depleted T cells, or PBMCs. Deeply sampled blood TCRbeta repertoires from subjects exposed to, actively infected with, or recovered from COVID-19 were included in the dataset. A freely available public database, intended as a resource for researchers studying the immune response to SARS-CoV-2, is where the repertoires were released. Samples were obtained from the ongoing ImmuneRACE study (first 160 participants) and from approximately 1,200 subjects provided by 6 global collaborators. A de-identified subject ID, COVID-19 status, age in years and sex were almost always included in the sample metadata. Where available, HLA class I and class II types were obtained from metadata supplied by the sample provider rather than from assay-based typing.

Collaborating institutions collected whole blood in K2EDTA tubes following their own protocols. Collaborator samples were shipped for TCRbeta analysis as frozen whole blood, isolated PBMCs, or DNA extracted from either sample type. TCRbeta CDR3 regions were amplified from genomic DNA by means of the immunoSEQ Assay, a bias-controlled multiplex PCR. The authors processed their data as follows. The number of nucleated cells in each sample was estimated from the amplification of reference gene primers within the assay. Sequence reads were collapsed and filtered to measure the absolute abundance of every unique TCRbeta CDR3 rearrangement. Productive Simpson clonality was computed per sample as the square root of Simpson's diversity index over productive rearrangements. TCRdb limited this immuneACCESS table to in-frame rearrangements with V and J called. A share of clones is missing; checked studies link under half to unresolved V genes, and the rest is unexplained. Clone size and V and J calls were adopted from that table, with D and trimming inferred from the DNA. Recorded for this sample are fewer than 350,000 clones; approximately 86% of them occurred a single time. Roughly 9.1% of the sample lies in the top ten.

Concerning this clone: Its antigen remains unidentified. Base qualities are not at hand, and no much larger clone is one base apart.

Overall results and qualifications from the work: The amount of clinical and demographic metadata varied by source and participant and was provided uncurated.

CDR3 length: 15 amino acids, cysteine to phenylalanine. Of the read, only the CDR3 DNA is kept; its 45 bases are in frame from base 1. In the germline V gene (reference sequence), CDR1 corresponds to LGHDT and CDR2 to YNNKEL. Unmatched junction bases come to 3, with V trimmed by 2 bases and J by 1 base. This clonotype originated in a young man with active or convalescent COVID-19. The sequence is built from TRBV3-1 (or the pseudogene TRBV3-2) and TRBJ2-3, with 7 bases matching TRBD2. Sequenced: peripheral blood. The CDR3 region reads CASSQYTSGTDTQYF. The DNA is TGTGCCAGCAGCCAATATACTAGCGGCACAGATACGCAGTATTTT.